Shown below are 8 T cell receptor beta chains from a single sample sequenced in a study of blood T cell repertoires in COVID-19. The assay was immunoSEQ multiplex PCR, and TCRdb's table has in-frame clones only and misses some. The repertoire holds under 350,000 clones, with just over 85% as singletons. The sample was PBMCs or T cells enriched from blood (not recorded which). Receptor source: a man aged 25 to 40 who had recovered from COVID-19.

The chain carries TRBV4-1 and TRBJ2-1, with 7 bases lining up with TRBD1. Per the germline V gene, CDR1 is MGHRA and CDR2 is YSYEKL. V was clipped by 5 bases and J by 0 bases; unmatched bases: 1. This CDR3 is 14 amino acids long. CDR3 in DNA: TGCGCCAGCAGCTGGGACAGCTCCTACAATGAGCAGTTCTTC. It translates to CASSWDSSYNEQFF.

The chain recombines TRBV2 with TRBJ2-7, with D perhaps TRBD2 (6 bases). V was cut by 3 bases and J by 2 bases, with 11 bases left in between. The CDR3 is made up of 14 amino acids. Germline V lookup: CDR1 SNHLY, CDR2 FYNNEI. CDR3 sequence (DNA): TGTGCCAGCAGTGACCCAGCGGGTGCCTACGAGCAGTACTTC. This gives the protein CASSDPAGAYEQYF.

V gene TRBV10-3 combines with J gene TRBJ2-1; TRBD2 aligns across 11 bases. V was pared by 2 bases and J by 0 bases, with 12 bases of the junction left unmatched. Germline V lookup: CDR1 ENHRY, CDR2 SYGVKD. The CDR3 has 20 amino acids. CDR3 bases: TGTGCCATCAGTGAGAGGTTGGCTAGCGGGAGGTCTAGCTCCTACAATGAGCAGTTCTTC. Its protein product is CAISERLASGRSSSYNEQFF.

The rearrangement links TRBV28 to TRBJ1-2, with 10 positions matching TRBD1. CDR1 is MDHEN and CDR2 is SYDVKM in the germline V gene. Trimming took 10 bases from V and 10 from J; bases not matched to a gene: 24. The length of the CDR3 is 17 residues. CDR3 protein: CATQGVGTGAVRNPYTF. CDR3 in DNA: TGTGCCACCCAGGGCGTGGGGACAGGGGCAGTTCGGAACCCCTACACCTTC.

A single count supports this clone. The chain uses TRBV5-1 and TRBJ2-1; D call uncertain. In germline, CDR1 is SGHRS, CDR2 YFSETQ. Trimming pared 0 bases from V and 1 base from J, leaving 8 bases between. The CDR3 contains 15 residues. The CDR3: CASSLGLDSYNEQFF. Here the CDR3 DNA reads TGCGCCAGCAGCTTGGGGCTAGATTCCTACAATGAGCAGTTCTTC.

J is TRBJ2-3 and V is TRBV4-1; 8 nucleotides match TRBD1. V dropped 1 base and J dropped 5; count of bases not matched to a gene: 5. The germline CDR1 and CDR2 sequences are MGHRA and YSYEKL. The CDR3 sequence is 15 residues long. For the CDR3, the DNA is TGCGCCAGCAGCCAAGCCCGACAGGGGATAGATACGCAGTATTTT. Amino acids: CASSQARQGIDTQYF.

This clone was counted only a few times. V is TRBV5-4 and J is TRBJ1-1; maybe TRBD1 (6 bases). Germline V lookup: CDR1 SGHNT, CDR2 YYREEE (reference sequence). The CDR3 length is 12 residues. The V end lost 5 bases, the J end lost 7 bases, and 12 bases lay between the germline ends. CDR3 sequence reads: CASRRGQFEAFF. DNA for the CDR3: TGTGCCAGCAGACGGGGACAATTTGAAGCTTTCTTT.

This clone was seen more than once but under ten times. This rearrangement joins TRBV6-5 to TRBJ1-6, with D perhaps TRBD1 (5 bases). With 7 bases removed from V and 5 bases from J, the gap between germline ends came to 15 bases. Germline V gene sequence: CDR1 MNHEY, CDR2 SVGAGI. The CDR3 loop spans 15 amino acids. The CDR3 reads CASTWAGGDNSPLHF. The CDR3 DNA is TGTGCCAGCACCTGGGCGGGGGGGGATAATTCACCCCTCCACTTT.